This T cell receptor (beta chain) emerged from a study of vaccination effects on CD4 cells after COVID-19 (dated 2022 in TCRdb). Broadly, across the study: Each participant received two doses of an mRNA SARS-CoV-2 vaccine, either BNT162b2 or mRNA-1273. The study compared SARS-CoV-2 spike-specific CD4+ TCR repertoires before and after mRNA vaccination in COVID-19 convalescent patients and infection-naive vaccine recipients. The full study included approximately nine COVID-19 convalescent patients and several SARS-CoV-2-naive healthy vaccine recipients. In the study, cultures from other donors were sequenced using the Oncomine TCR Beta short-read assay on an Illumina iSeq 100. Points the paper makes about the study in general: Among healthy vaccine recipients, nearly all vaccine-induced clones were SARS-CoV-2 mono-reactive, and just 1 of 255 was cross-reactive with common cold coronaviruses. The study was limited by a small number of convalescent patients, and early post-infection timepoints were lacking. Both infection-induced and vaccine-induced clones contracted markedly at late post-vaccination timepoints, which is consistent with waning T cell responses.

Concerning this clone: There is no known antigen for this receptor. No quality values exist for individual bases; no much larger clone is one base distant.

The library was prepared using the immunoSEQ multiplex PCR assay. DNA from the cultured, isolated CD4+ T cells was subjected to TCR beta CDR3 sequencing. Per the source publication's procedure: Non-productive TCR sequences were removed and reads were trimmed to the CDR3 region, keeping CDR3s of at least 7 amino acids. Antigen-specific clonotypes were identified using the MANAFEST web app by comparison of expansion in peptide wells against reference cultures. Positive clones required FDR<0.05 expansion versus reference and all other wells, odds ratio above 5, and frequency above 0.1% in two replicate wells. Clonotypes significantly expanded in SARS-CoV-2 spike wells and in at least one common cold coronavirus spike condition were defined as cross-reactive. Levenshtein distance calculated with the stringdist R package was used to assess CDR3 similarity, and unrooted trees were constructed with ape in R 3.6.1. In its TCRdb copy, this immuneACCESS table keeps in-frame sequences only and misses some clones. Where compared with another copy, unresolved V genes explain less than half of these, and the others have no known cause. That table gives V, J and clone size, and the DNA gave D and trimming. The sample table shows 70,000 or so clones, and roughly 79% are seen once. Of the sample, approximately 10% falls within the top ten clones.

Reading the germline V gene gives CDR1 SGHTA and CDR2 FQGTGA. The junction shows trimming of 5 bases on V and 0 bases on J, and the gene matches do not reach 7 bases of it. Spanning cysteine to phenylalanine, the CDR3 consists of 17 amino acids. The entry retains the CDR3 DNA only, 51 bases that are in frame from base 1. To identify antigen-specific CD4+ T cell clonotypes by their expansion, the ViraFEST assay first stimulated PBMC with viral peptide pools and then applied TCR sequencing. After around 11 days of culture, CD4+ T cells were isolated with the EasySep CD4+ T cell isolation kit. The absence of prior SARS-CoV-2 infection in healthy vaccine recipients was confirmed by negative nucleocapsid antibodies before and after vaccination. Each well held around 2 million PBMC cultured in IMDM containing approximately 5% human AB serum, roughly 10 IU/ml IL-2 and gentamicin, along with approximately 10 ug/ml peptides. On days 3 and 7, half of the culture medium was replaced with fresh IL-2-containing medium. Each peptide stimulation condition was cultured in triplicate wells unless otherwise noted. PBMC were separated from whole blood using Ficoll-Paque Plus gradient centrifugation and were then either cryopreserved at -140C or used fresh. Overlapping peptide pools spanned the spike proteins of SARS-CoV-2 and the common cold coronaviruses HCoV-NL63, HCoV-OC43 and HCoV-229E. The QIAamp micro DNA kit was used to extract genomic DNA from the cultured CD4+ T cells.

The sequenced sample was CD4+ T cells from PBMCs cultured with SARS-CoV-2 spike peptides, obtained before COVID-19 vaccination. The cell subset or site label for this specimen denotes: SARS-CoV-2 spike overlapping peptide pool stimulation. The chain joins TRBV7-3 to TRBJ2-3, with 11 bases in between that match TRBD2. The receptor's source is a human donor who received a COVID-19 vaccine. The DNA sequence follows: TGTGCCAGCAGCCAGCGGGCTAGCGGGGGGAGCACAGATACGCAGTATTTT. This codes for CASSQRASGGSTDTQYF. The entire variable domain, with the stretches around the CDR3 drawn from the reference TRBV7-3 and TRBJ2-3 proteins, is GAGVSQTPSNKVTEKGKYVELRCDPISGHTALYWYRQSLGQGPEFLIYFQGTGAADDSGLPNDRFFAVRPEGSVSTLKIQRTERGDSAVYLCASSQRASGGSTDTQYFGPGTRLTVL.